Below are 8 T cell receptor beta chains sequenced from a single sample in a study of T cell responses to AZD1222 COVID-19 vaccine. Generated by immunoSEQ multiplex PCR, the TCRdb table keeps only in-frame clones and is missing some. The sample records 100,000 to 150,000 clones, approximately 86% being singletons. The sequencing used peripheral blood, collected on day 0 of AZD1222 vaccination. The receptors shown here come from an adult in good health.

The chain recombines TRBV29-1 with TRBJ1-1, with D possibly being TRBD1 (5 bases). Germline loops: CDR1 SQVTM, CDR2 ANQGSEA. Deletions cut 4 bases from V and 0 bases from J, with 18 bases between. The CDR3 consists of 16 residues. The CDR3 reads CSVGGGRGSMNTEAFF. The CDR3 DNA sequence: TGCAGCGTTGGCGGGGGTAGGGGATCCATGAACACTGAAGCTTTCTTT.

V is TRBV28 and J is TRBJ1-6; D possibly corresponds to TRBD1 (6 bases). In germline, CDR1 is MDHEN, CDR2 SYDVKM. The V end was cut by 3 bases, the J end by 2 bases, with 8 bases between. The CDR3 covers 15 residues. This CDR3 is CASSLGGTYNSPLHF. The CDR3 nucleotides read TGTGCCAGCAGTTTGGGGGGCACCTATAATTCACCCCTCCACTTT.

This sequence joins TRBV5-1 and TRBJ2-2, with 8 bases identical to TRBD1. Germline V gene sequence: CDR1 SGHRS, CDR2 YFSETQ. The V gene end was trimmed by 0 bases and the J gene end by 2 bases; junction bases not matched to a gene: 3. CDR3 length: 16 residues. In DNA, the CDR3 is TGCGCCAGCAGCTTGGGAGACAGGGGAAACACCGGGGAGCTGTTTTTT. This gives the protein CASSLGDRGNTGELFF.

To note about this clone: At one end, the junction sequence differs from germline, possibly due to a read error. V and J are TRBV27 and TRBJ2-1; D unclear. Germline V gene sequence: CDR1 MNHEY, CDR2 SMNVEV (reference sequence). This CDR3 contains 14 residues. Written as DNA, the CDR3 is TGTGCCAGCAGTTTAAGGCCAGAAAGCAACCCCCGTCTCTTC. It translates to CASSLRPESNPRLF.

The chain couples TRBV28 to TRBJ2-1, with 13 bases fitting TRBD2. CDR1 is MDHEN and CDR2 is SYDVKM in the germline V gene. The CDR3 covers 15 residues. The V gene end was trimmed by 4 bases and the J gene end by 14 bases; junction bases not matched to a gene: 11. The CDR3 bases are TGTGCCAGCAGTTCCCAAATGACTAGCGGGGGGTCAAAGTTCTTC. Protein sequence: CASSSQMTSGGSKFF.

The gene calls are TRBV9 and TRBJ1-2; D might be TRBD1 (6 bases). The ends were cut back, 4 bases at V and 6 bases at J, with 10 bases in the middle. In germline, CDR1 is SGDLS, CDR2 YYNGEE. The CDR3 is made up of 12 amino acids. CDR3 region: CASSLDRNGYTF. DNA of the CDR3: TGTGCCAGCAGCCTCGACAGGAATGGCTACACCTTC. Based on the CDR3 plus reference TRBV9 and TRBJ1-2, the full variable domain is DSGVTQTPKHLITATGQRVTLRCSPRSGDLSVYWYQQSLDQGLQFLIQYYNGEERAKGNILERFSAQQFPDLHSELNLSSLELGDSALYFCASSLDRNGYTFGSGTRLTVV.

The chain combines TRBV6-5 with TRBJ2-2, with 11 positions matching TRBD1. The germline gives CDR1 MNHEY, CDR2 SVGAGI. V was pared by 4 bases and J by 4 bases, with 2 bases of the junction left unmatched. The CDR3 contains 15 residues. For the CDR3, the DNA is TGTGCCAGCAGTTCCGGACAGGGGGCCACCGGGGAGCTGTTTTTT. This encodes CASSSGQGATGELFF.

This clone was counted once. V is TRBV29-1 and J is TRBJ2-5; the match to TRBD2 covers 7 bases. The junction had 11 bases not matched to a gene; V was cut back by 6 bases and J by 7 bases. Looked up from germline, CDR1 is SQVTM and CDR2 is ANQGSEA. The CDR3 contains 13 residues. The CDR3 DNA reads as TGCAGCGTATCCTCCGGGACGGGAGGGACCCAGTACTTC. Translated: CSVSSGTGGTQYF.